These 30 T cell receptor beta chains came from one sample sequenced in a study of T-cell memory formation after mild COVID-19. MiXCR was run by TCRdb on the 5' RACE reads, yielding one entry per CDR3 protein. Among 110,000 or so distinct CDR3 sequences listed, about 24% were seen once. Material for sequencing was PBMCs or a T cell subset sorted from them (not recorded which). The receptors were sampled from a man between 18 and 35 years old who had mild COVID-19 (a few samples of this study predate the infection). Cell type and time point are not known.

This clonotype was detected a few times. V is TRBV7-6 and J is TRBJ2-1; D tentatively fits TRBD1 or TRBD2 (5 bases each). The V and J ends lost 2 bases and 2 bases respectively, with 13 bases between them. The germline gives CDR1 SGHVS, CDR2 FNYEAQ. The CDR3 loop spans 16 amino acids. CDR3 residues: CASSLFRGRTYNEQFF. The CDR3 region has the DNA TGTGCCAGCAGCTTATTTCGGGGCCGAACCTACAATGAGCAGTTCTTC.

A few counts support this clonotype. The chain is built from TRBV6-2 or TRBV6-3 and TRBJ2-2, with D tentatively TRBD1 (6 bases). Trimming cost V 9 bases and J 5 bases, with 13 bases left between them. This CDR3 region has 13 residues. Germline CDR1 MNHEY, CDR2 SVGEGT. The CDR3 DNA reads as TGTGCCAGTCCGACAGGAGATACCGGGGAGCTGTTTTTT. Amino acids: CASPTGDTGELFF.

The chain employs TRBV20-1 and TRBJ2-3; D not certain. Germline assignment: CDR1 DFQATT and CDR2 SNEGSKA (reference sequence). The CDR3 loop spans 14 amino acids. Trimming removed 6 bases from V and 4 bases from J, with 17 bases in between. CDR3 in DNA: TGCAGTGCAATCTCCGAGGTTTGGGCAGATACGCAGTATTTT. It translates to CSAISEVWADTQYF.

The CDR3 bases are TGCGCCAGCAGCCAAACCTTTATAGCGGGGGGAACCTACGGGGAGCTGTTTTTT. This sequence encodes CASSQTFIAGGTYGELFF. This sequence joins TRBV4-3 and TRBJ2-2, with 10 bases lining up with TRBD2. This CDR3 is 18 amino acids long. The V gene end was trimmed by 2 bases and the J gene end by 7 bases; junction bases not matched to a gene: 13. The germline V gene encodes CDR1 LGHNA and CDR2 YSLEER.

A few counts support this clonotype. At one of its ends the junction is not consistent with the germline gene, which may arise from a read error. The chain employs TRBV6-5 and TRBJ1-2; 9 bases line up with TRBD1. This CDR3 comprises 13 residues. In germline, CDR1 is MNHEY, CDR2 SVGAGI. The CDR3 loop reads CASSPTGGGGRAF. For the CDR3, the DNA is TGTGCCAGCAGCCCTACAGGGGGCGGAGGACGCGCCTTC.

V is TRBV6-2 or TRBV6-3 and J is TRBJ2-7; D is possibly TRBD2 (6 bases). The CDR3 has 11 residues. V was trimmed by 6 bases and J by 6 bases, leaving 9 bases between them. Germline V lookup: CDR1 MNHEY, CDR2 SVGEGT. The CDR3 is CASRVGGEQYF. The DNA of the CDR3 is TGTGCCAGCAGGGTCGGGGGCGAGCAGTACTTC.

This clonotype was seen only a few times. This chain links TRBV7-9 with TRBJ2-5; a possible D gene is TRBD1 (6 bases). Per the germline V gene, CDR1 is SEHNR and CDR2 is FQNEAQ (reference sequence). The CDR3 spans 14 residues. V was clipped by 1 base and J by 1 base, with 7 bases between them. In nucleotides, the CDR3 is TGTGCCAGCAGCTTAGAAGGGGGCCAAGAGACCCAGTACTTC. Its translation is CASSLEGGQETQYF.

CDR3 sequence: CASQTRNEQFF. The CDR3 DNA is TGTGCCAGCCAGACGAGAAATGAGCAGTTCTTC. The chain is built from TRBV27 and TRBJ2-1; D is undetermined. The germline V gene has CDR1 MNHEY and CDR2 SMNVEV (reference sequence). Trimming cost V 8 bases and J 7 bases, with 9 bases left between them. The CDR3 is 11 residues long.

The chain combines TRBV20-1 with TRBJ2-1; D perhaps matches TRBD1 (6 bases). The CDR3 runs to 14 residues. Trimming pared 6 bases from V and 9 bases from J, leaving 21 bases between. Germline loops: CDR1 DFQATT, CDR2 SNEGSKA (reference sequence). DNA for the CDR3: TGCAGTGCCAGAAGGGGGACGGATCGCATTGAGCAGTTCTTC. It translates to CSARRGTDRIEQFF.

This clonotype was seen more than once but under ten times. V and J are TRBV6-2 or TRBV6-3 and TRBJ2-5; a weak D match, TRBD2 (5 bases). This CDR3 has 16 amino acids. V dropped 0 bases and J dropped 3 bases, with 14 bases sitting between them. The V gene's germline CDR1 is MNHEY and CDR2 SVGEGT. CDR3 coding DNA: TGTGCCAGCAGTTACTCGATGTCTAGCTGGGAAGAGACCCAGTACTTC. It is translated as CASSYSMSSWEETQYF.

This clonotype was recorded at least ten times. The chain combines TRBV4-1 with TRBJ2-7; D gene unclear. The length of the CDR3 is 15 residues. From germline, CDR1 is MGHRA and CDR2 YSYEKL. The V and J ends lost 4 bases and 2 bases respectively, with 15 bases between them. The CDR3 region has the DNA TGCGCCAGCAGCCCGATAAAGACGGGTGCCTACGAGCAGTACTTC. It translates to CASSPIKTGAYEQYF.

This clonotype has a handful of counts. J is TRBJ2-7 and V is TRBV7-2; D unresolved. This CDR3 has 14 amino acids. With 4 bases removed from V and 3 bases from J, the gap between germline ends came to 13 bases. CDR1 SGHTA and CDR2 FQGNSA come from the germline V gene. In DNA form, the CDR3 reads TGTGCCAGCAGCTCCGGACGGAAATACTACGAGCAGTACTTC. Encoded protein: CASSSGRKYYEQYF.

This clonotype turned up a few times. This chain uses TRBV25-1 with TRBJ2-7; D may be TRBD1 (5 bases). The CDR3 runs 14 residues. Trimming took off 7 bases at V and 6 bases at J, with 19 bases between the two ends. Germline V gene sequence: CDR1 MGHDK, CDR2 SYGVNS. The CDR3 DNA reads as TGTGCCAGCATTACTTCAGGGTCGGGCGGCGAGCAGTACTTC. It translates to CASITSGSGGEQYF.

This clonotype was seen a few times. V usage is TRBV6-2 or TRBV6-3 and J usage is TRBJ1-5, with D hard to call. The CDR3 has 14 residues. Germline V gene data show CDR1 as MNHEY and CDR2 as SVGEGT. The V end lost 6 bases, the J end lost 7 bases, and 16 bases lay between the germline ends. CDR3 residues: CASSRAEGDQPQHF. Written as DNA, the CDR3 is TGTGCCAGCAGCCGCGCGGAGGGTGACCAGCCCCAGCATTTT.

This clonotype was counted only a few times. The CDR3 here is CASSYRQGGGELFF. The CDR3 bases are TGCGCCAGCAGCTACCGACAGGGCGGCGGGGAGCTGTTTTTT. This rearrangement joins TRBV5-1 to TRBJ2-2; 7 bases fit TRBD1. This CDR3 is built from 14 residues. The germline CDR1 and CDR2 sequences are SGHRS and YFSETQ. With 3 bases clipped from V and 7 bases from J, the junction kept 6 bases outside the gene matches.

This clonotype has at least ten counts. The J gene is TRBJ1-5, the V gene TRBV27; no clear D gene. Between the trimmed V and J ends, which lost 2 bases and 8 bases, there was a span of 10 bases. CDR1 MNHEY and CDR2 SMNVEV come from the germline V gene (reference sequence). The CDR3 contains 13 residues. The CDR3, as DNA: TGTGCCAGCAGTTTAGGTGTTCCAGAGCCCCAGCATTTT. The encoded protein is CASSLGVPEPQHF.

This clonotype was counted only a few times. The genes are TRBV29-1 and TRBJ2-3; D not certain. Germline CDR1 reads SQVTM; CDR2 reads ANQGSEA. This CDR3 is 12 amino acids long. V was pared by 4 bases and J by 1 base, with 6 bases between. CDR3 in DNA: TGCAGCGTTGTGGGCCGCACAGATACGCAGTATTTT. This translates into CSVVGRTDTQYF.

This chain connects TRBV25-1 to TRBJ1-2, with unresolved D. The CDR3 consists of 11 residues. The V end lost 5 bases, the J end lost 3 bases, and 4 bases lay between the germline ends. Germline-derived CDR1 and CDR2 are MGHDK and SYGVNS. The CDR3 DNA sequence: TGTGCCAGCAGTTCTGACTATGGCTACACCTTC. Translating it yields CASSSDYGYTF.

The chain links TRBV25-1 to TRBJ1-1; 7 nucleotides match TRBD1. This CDR3 comprises 13 residues. Unmatched junction bases numbered 5, after V lost 10 bases and J lost 0 bases. CDR1 is MGHDK, CDR2 SYGVNS, per germline. The CDR3 region has the DNA TGTGCCATAACAGGGGCCTTGAACACTGAAGCTTTCTTT. Translated: CAITGALNTEAFF.

This sequence joins TRBV25-1 and TRBJ1-2; D gene ambiguous. This CDR3 is built from 13 residues. Germline lookup yields CDR1 MGHDK and CDR2 SYGVNS. The V end lost 1 base, the J end lost 2 bases, and 5 bases lay between the germline ends. The CDR3, as DNA: TGTGCCAGCAGTGAATTAGGGAACTATGGCTACACCTTC. Its protein is CASSELGNYGYTF.

The V call is TRBV6-2 or TRBV6-3, the J call TRBJ2-7; TRBD1 or TRBD2 may be the D gene (5 bases each). CDR1 MNHEY and CDR2 SVGEGT come from the germline V gene. V lost 6 bases, J lost 3 bases, and 18 bases lay in between. The CDR3 consists of 15 residues. This CDR3 is CASSRPTGAFYEQYV. CDR3 coding DNA: TGTGCCAGCAGCCGCCCCACCGGGGCCTTCTACGAGCAGTACGTC.

A few counts support this clonotype. The J gene is TRBJ2-1, the V gene TRBV12-3 or TRBV12-4; 11 positions match TRBD1. The ends lost 7 bases at V and 6 bases at J; junction bases unmatched: 8. This CDR3 spans 15 amino acids. The CDR3 DNA is TGTGCCAGCAACCCTACCGGGACAGGGGGCAATGAGCAGTTCTTC. This sequence encodes CASNPTGTGGNEQFF.

The rearrangement uses TRBV5-1 and TRBJ1-2; 7 bases map to TRBD1. V lost 0 bases to trimming and J lost 8 bases; unmatched junction nucleotides: 7. Germline loops: CDR1 SGHRS, CDR2 YFSETQ. CDR3 length: 14 amino acids. The CDR3 DNA sequence: TGCGCCAGCAGCTTGGGACAGGGCCCCCCCGGCTACACCTTC. Translated: CASSLGQGPPGYTF. The whole variable domain, filled in from reference TRBV5-1 and TRBJ1-2, reads KAGVTQTPRYLIKTRGQQVTLSCSPISGHRSVSWYQQTPGQGLQFLFEYFSETQRNKGNFPGRFSGRQFSNSRSEMNVSTLELGDSALYLCASSLGQGPPGYTFGSGTRLTVV.

This clonotype was detected only a few times. Written as DNA, the CDR3 is TGCGCCAGCAGCCAACCCGCGCGACGGGGGATCAATGAGCAGTTCTTC. This translates into CASSQPARRGINEQFF. The chain links TRBV4-1 to TRBJ2-1; perhaps TRBD2 as D (6 bases). The CDR3 extends over 16 amino acids. Trimming stripped 2 bases from V and 6 bases from J, with 17 bases between. Germline V CDR1 and CDR2: MGHRA, YSYEKL.

The V gene is TRBV7-2, the J gene TRBJ1-5; D gene ambiguous. The length of the CDR3 is 13 residues. Germline CDR1 and CDR2: SGHTA and FQGNSA. V was cut by 1 base and J by 7 bases, with 8 bases left in between. CDR3 sequence (DNA): TGTGCCAGCAGCTTAGGGTTTGACCAGCCCCAGCATTTT. Its protein product is CASSLGFDQPQHF.

The chain is built from TRBV27 and TRBJ1-1; TRBD1 aligns across 9 bases. Trimming removed 6 bases from V and 4 bases from J; junction bases left unmatched: 6. The germline V gene encodes CDR1 MNHEY and CDR2 SMNVEV (reference sequence). This CDR3 is 14 amino acids long. This CDR3 reads CASSYRGQSTEAFF. CDR3 sequence (DNA): TGTGCCAGCAGCTACAGGGGGCAGAGCACTGAAGCTTTCTTT.

This clonotype was detected only a few times. The chain has TRBV7-9 and TRBJ2-2; D gene unclear. There are 15 residues in the CDR3. The germline V and J ends were trimmed by 3 bases and 2 bases, with 10 bases remaining between them. Germline V lookup: CDR1 SEHNR, CDR2 FQNEAQ (reference sequence). The DNA for the CDR3 is TGTGCCAGCAGCTTTACCCCTATCAACACCGGGGAGCTGTTTTTT. This sequence encodes CASSFTPINTGELFF.

Turning to this clonotype: The CDR3 end shows no conserved phenylalanine or tryptophan, and so a read error is likely. The V call is TRBV5-1, the J call TRBJ2-7; 8 bases map to TRBD1. Per the germline V gene, CDR1 is SGHRS and CDR2 is YFSETQ. With V trimmed by 0 bases and J by 0 bases, 2 bases remained unmatched. CDR3 length equals 15 residues. CDR3: CASSLGQGASYEQYS. Written as DNA, the CDR3 is TGCGCCAGCAGCTTGGGGCAGGGGGCCTCCTACGAGCAGTACTCC.

In its sample, this clonotype was seen a few times. J is TRBJ2-7 and V is TRBV2; D not resolved. V was trimmed by 3 bases and J by 4 bases, leaving 7 bases between them. The CDR3 length is 12 residues. From germline, CDR1 is SNHLY and CDR2 FYNNEI. In nucleotides, the CDR3 is TGTGCCAGCAGTGATGGGTCATACGAGCAGTACGTC. It yields the protein CASSDGSYEQYV.

This clonotype was seen a handful of times. The chain has TRBV5-6 and TRBJ2-5; the D gene could be TRBD1 or TRBD2 (5 bases each). The CDR3 has 14 residues. The germline CDR1 and CDR2 sequences are SGHDT and YYEEEE. Trimming took off 5 bases at V and 4 bases at J, with 15 bases between the two ends. The CDR3 region has the DNA TGTGCCAGCAGATTGCCGGGGACCAGAGAGACCCAGTACTTC. Residues: CASRLPGTRETQYF.